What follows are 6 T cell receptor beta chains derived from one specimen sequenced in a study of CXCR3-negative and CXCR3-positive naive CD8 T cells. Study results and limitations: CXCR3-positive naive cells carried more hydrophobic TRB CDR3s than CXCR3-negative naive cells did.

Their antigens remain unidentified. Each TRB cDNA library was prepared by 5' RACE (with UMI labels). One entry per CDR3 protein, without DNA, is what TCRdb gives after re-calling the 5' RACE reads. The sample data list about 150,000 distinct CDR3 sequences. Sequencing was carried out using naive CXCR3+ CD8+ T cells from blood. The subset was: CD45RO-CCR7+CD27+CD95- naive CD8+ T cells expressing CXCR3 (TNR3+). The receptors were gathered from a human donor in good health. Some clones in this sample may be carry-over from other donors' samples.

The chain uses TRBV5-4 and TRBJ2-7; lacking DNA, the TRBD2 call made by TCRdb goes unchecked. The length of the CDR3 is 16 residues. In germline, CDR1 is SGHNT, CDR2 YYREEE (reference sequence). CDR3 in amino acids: CASSLGVLAGVPEQYF.

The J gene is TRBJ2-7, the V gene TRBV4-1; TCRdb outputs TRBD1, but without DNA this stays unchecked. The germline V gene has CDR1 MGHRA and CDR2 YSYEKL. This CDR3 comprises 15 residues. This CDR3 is CASSQDPGAEYEQYF.

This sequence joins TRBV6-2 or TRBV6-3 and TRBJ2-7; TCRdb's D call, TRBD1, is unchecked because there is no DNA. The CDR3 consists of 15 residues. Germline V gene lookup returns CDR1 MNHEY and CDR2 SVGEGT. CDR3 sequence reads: CASSYWDSQAYEQYF.

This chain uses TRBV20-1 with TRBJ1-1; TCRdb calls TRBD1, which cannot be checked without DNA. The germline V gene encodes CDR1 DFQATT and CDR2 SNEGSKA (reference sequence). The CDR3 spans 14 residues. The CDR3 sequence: CSARGGQLNTEAFF.

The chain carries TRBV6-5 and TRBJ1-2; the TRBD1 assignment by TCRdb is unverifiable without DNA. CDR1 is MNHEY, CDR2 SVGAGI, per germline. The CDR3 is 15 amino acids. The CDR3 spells CATTQKTGDDYGYTF.

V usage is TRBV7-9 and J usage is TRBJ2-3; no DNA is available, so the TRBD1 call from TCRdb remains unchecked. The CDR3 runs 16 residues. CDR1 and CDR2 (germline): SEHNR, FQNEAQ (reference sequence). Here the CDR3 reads CASSRTGWPGTDTQYF.